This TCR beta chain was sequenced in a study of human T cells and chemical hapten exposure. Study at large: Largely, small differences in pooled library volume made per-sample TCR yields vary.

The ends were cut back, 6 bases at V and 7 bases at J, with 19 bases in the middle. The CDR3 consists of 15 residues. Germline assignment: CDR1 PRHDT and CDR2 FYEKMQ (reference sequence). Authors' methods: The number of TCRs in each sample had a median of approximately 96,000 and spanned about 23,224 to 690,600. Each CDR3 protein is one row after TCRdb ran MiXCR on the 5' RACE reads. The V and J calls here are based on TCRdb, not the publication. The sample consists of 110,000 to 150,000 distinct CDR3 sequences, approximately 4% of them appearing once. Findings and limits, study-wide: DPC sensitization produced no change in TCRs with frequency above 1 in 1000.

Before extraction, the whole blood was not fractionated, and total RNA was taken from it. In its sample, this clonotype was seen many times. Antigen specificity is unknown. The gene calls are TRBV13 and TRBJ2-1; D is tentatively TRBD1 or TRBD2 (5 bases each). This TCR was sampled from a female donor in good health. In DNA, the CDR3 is TGTGCCAGCAGTCCGGAAAGCAGGGAGTGGAATGAGCAGTTCTTC. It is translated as CASSPESREWNEQFF.